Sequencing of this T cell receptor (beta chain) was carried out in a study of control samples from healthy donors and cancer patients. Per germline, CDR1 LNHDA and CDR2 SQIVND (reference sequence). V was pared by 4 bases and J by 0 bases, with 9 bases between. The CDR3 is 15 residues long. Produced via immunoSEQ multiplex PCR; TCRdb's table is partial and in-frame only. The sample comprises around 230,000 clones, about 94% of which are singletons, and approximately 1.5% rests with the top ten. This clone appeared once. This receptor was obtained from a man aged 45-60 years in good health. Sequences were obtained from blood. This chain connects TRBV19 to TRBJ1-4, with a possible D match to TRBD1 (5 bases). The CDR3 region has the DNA TGTGCCAGTAGTACCCTAGGGGCAACTAATGAAAAACTGTTTTTT. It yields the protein CASSTLGATNEKLFF. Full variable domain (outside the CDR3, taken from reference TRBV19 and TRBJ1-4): DGGITQSPKYLFRKEGQNVTLSCEQNLNHDAMYWYRQDPGQGLRLIYYSQIVNDFQKGDIAEGYSVSREKKESFPLTVTSAQKNPTAFYLCASSTLGATNEKLFFGSGTQLSVL.